These 28 T cell receptor beta chains were sequenced from one sample in a study of cytomegalovirus exposure and HLA in healthy donors. 13 Jbeta primers and 60 Vbeta primers were used for the PCR. The method was immunoSEQ multiplex PCR; TCRdb's version includes in-frame clones alone and lacks a portion of them. This sample's table reports some 75,000 clones. The specimen sequenced was PBMCs. The receptor source for this set is a female donor in good health and CMV-seropositive.

The chain recombines TRBV30 with TRBJ1-4, with a possible D match to TRBD1 (5 bases). CDR1 is GTSNPN and CDR2 is SVGIG in the germline V gene (reference sequence). V was cut by 1 base and J by 7 bases, with 13 bases left in between. The CDR3 sequence is 14 residues long. CDR3 amino acids: CAWSGGYGGEKLFF. For the CDR3, the DNA is TGTGCCTGGAGTGGAGGGTACGGGGGTGAAAAACTGTTTTTT. Full variable domain (rest looked up from reference TRBV30 and TRBJ1-4): SQTIHQWPATLVQPVGSPLSLECTVEGTSNPNLYWYRQAAGRGLQLLFYSVGIGQISSEVPQNLSASRPQDRQFILSSKKLLLSDSGFYLCAWSGGYGGEKLFFGSGTQLSVL.

The rearrangement joins TRBV30 to TRBJ1-3, with 7 bases that match TRBD1. The V gene end was trimmed by 1 base and the J gene end by 8 bases; junction bases not matched to a gene: 17. The CDR3 has 17 residues. Germline V gene data show CDR1 as GTSNPN and CDR2 as SVGIG (reference sequence). The CDR3 sequence is CAWSGSLRDSFKDTIYF. DNA for the CDR3: TGTGCCTGGAGTGGTTCTCTCCGGGACAGCTTCAAGGACACCATATATTTT.

The chain carries TRBV30 and TRBJ2-1; 7 positions match TRBD1. After removal of 1 base from V and 5 bases from J, the junction contained 5 bases not matched to a gene. CDR3 size: 14 residues. The germline gives CDR1 GTSNPN, CDR2 SVGIG (reference sequence). The CDR3, as DNA: TGTGCCTGGAGTGCGGACAGGACCGACAATGAGCAGTTCTTC. Translating gives CAWSADRTDNEQFF.

V and J are TRBV6-1 and TRBJ2-2, with 8 bases matching TRBD1. The CDR3 covers 15 residues. The junction had 10 bases not matched to a gene; V was cut back by 6 bases and J by 7 bases. Germline values: CDR1 MNHNS, CDR2 SASEGT. The CDR3 DNA is TGTGCCAGCAGAATCTCAGGACAGGGCCACGGGGAGCTGTTTTTT. It yields the protein CASRISGQGHGELFF.

This chain uses TRBV5-1 with TRBJ1-2; D possibly corresponds to TRBD1 (5 bases). Germline V gene data show CDR1 as SGHRS and CDR2 as YFSETQ. This CDR3 region has 14 residues. Trimming cost V 5 bases and J 4 bases, with 15 bases left between them. CDR3 DNA sequence: TGCGCCAGCAGTGCGGGGACGCCTTCCTATGGCTACACCTTC. Translation gives CASSAGTPSYGYTF.

The rearrangement joins TRBV13 to TRBJ1-1; the D is unclear. Trimming removed 7 bases at V and 1 base at J, with 13 bases between. The germline V gene has CDR1 PRHDT and CDR2 FYEKMQ (reference sequence). This CDR3 has 14 residues. The CDR3 is CASTIRGGNTEAFF. CDR3 DNA sequence: TGTGCCAGCACTATCCGGGGAGGGAACACTGAAGCTTTCTTT.

The rearrangement joins TRBV14 to TRBJ2-3; 8 bases align to TRBD2. The CDR3 is 18 residues long. V lost 1 base to trimming and J lost 5 bases; unmatched junction nucleotides: 14. The V gene's germline CDR1 is SGHDN and CDR2 FVKESK. Written as DNA, the CDR3 is TGTGCCAGCAGCCAAGCGGGGTCGGGAGGGCCTAGGCAAGATACGCAGTATTTT. It yields the protein CASSQAGSGGPRQDTQYF.

This chain connects TRBV9 to TRBJ1-2; the match to TRBD1 covers 8 bases. This CDR3 comprises 16 residues. The V gene's germline CDR1 is SGDLS and CDR2 YYNGEE. The V and J ends lost 4 bases and 2 bases, in that order; junction bases with no gene match: 10. As DNA, the CDR3 is TGTGCCAGCAGCTCCTCGTGGACAGGGCAGAACTATGGCTACACCTTC. Translation: CASSSSWTGQNYGYTF.

J is TRBJ1-1 and V is TRBV28; D is perhaps TRBD1 (5 bases). CDR3 length: 15 residues. Germline CDR1 is MDHEN and CDR2 is SYDVKM. Trimming took 5 bases from V and 5 from J, leaving 18 bases between them. DNA of the CDR3: TGTGCCAGCAGTCTCCCAGGGAGGGGCGATACTGAAGCTTTCTTT. Its translation: CASSLPGRGDTEAFF.

V gene TRBV7-8 combines with J gene TRBJ1-2; possibly TRBD1 for D (6 bases). The CDR3 totals 14 residues. From germline, CDR1 is SGHVS and CDR2 FQNEAQ. V shed 5 bases and J shed 6 bases, with 16 bases lying between them. CDR3 nucleotides: TGTGCCAGCAGCCCTAAGACAGGATGGGATGGCTACACCTTC. Its translation is CASSPKTGWDGYTF.

This rearrangement joins TRBV18 to TRBJ2-5; 8 nucleotides match TRBD1. Germline CDR1 and CDR2: KGHSH and LQKENI. Unmatched junction bases numbered 2, after V lost 3 bases and J lost 2 bases. CDR3 length: 14 residues. CDR3 nucleotides: TGTGCCAGCTCACCCCGGACAGGGCAAGAGACCCAGTACTTC. Its translation: CASSPRTGQETQYF.

The V and J genes are TRBV7-9 and TRBJ1-6, with no clear D. The ends were cut back, 1 base at V and 0 bases at J, with 10 bases in the middle. Per germline, CDR1 SEHNR and CDR2 FQNEAQ (reference sequence). The CDR3 totals 17 residues. The CDR3 nucleotides read TGTGCCAGCAGCTTAGTCGACACCGGCTCCTATAATTCACCCCTCCACTTT. It codes for CASSLVDTGSYNSPLHF.

The chain recombines TRBV5-4 with TRBJ1-1; the D gene is possibly TRBD1 (6 bases). Germline V CDR1 and CDR2: SGHNT, YYREEE (reference sequence). This CDR3 contains 14 residues. Trimming stripped 0 bases from V and 4 bases from J, with 10 bases between. CDR3 sequence: CASSLDRAVTEAFF. CDR3 coding DNA: TGTGCCAGCAGCTTGGACAGGGCAGTCACTGAAGCTTTCTTT.

CDR3: CASSLAEGGAGEQYF. CDR3 coding DNA: TGTGCCAGCAGCTTAGCGGAGGGGGGGGCTGGTGAGCAGTACTTC. The chain joins TRBV7-6 to TRBJ2-7; D is possibly TRBD2 (7 bases). V lost 0 bases and J lost 7, with 16 bases in between. Germline V gene lookup returns CDR1 SGHVS and CDR2 FNYEAQ. This CDR3 has 15 residues.

The chain is built from TRBV15 and TRBJ1-2, with D possibly TRBD1 on 6 matching bases. CDR1 LNHNV and CDR2 YYDKDF come from the germline V gene (reference sequence). V was pared by 3 bases and J by 7 bases, with 18 bases between. The CDR3 is 15 residues long. The CDR3 reads CATSSARQVDVGYTF. DNA of the CDR3: TGTGCCACCAGCAGTGCTCGACAGGTGGACGTTGGCTACACCTTC.

V and J are TRBV7-9 and TRBJ2-7; TRBD1 is a possible D gene (6 bases). The CDR3 covers 14 residues. Germline V lookup: CDR1 SEHNR, CDR2 FQNEAQ (reference sequence). The V end was cut by 2 bases, the J end by 2 bases, with 10 bases between. Here the CDR3 DNA reads TGTGCCAGCAGCTTACAGGGGATCGCCTACGAGCAGTACTTC. This sequence encodes CASSLQGIAYEQYF.

This chain joins TRBV4-1 and TRBJ1-3, with a tentative D call TRBD1 (5 bases). V shed 4 bases and J shed 0 bases, with 10 bases lying between them. The length of the CDR3 is 15 residues. Per germline, CDR1 MGHRA and CDR2 YSYEKL. The CDR3 DNA reads as TGCGCCAGCAGCCTTCAGGGTGACTCTGGAAACACCATATATTTT. The encoded protein is CASSLQGDSGNTIYF.

The V call is TRBV30, the J call TRBJ1-1; weak D call: TRBD1 (6 bases). The germline V and J ends were trimmed by 3 bases and 8 bases, with 10 bases remaining between them. The V gene's germline CDR1 is GTSNPN and CDR2 SVGIG (reference sequence). This CDR3 has 11 amino acids. The CDR3, as DNA: TGTGCCTGGAGCACAGGGAGAGAAGCTTTCTTT. It yields the protein CAWSTGREAFF.

The CDR3 reads CSVDGNLGTEAFF. CDR3 in DNA: TGCAGCGTCGACGGGAACCTGGGCACTGAAGCTTTCTTT. J is TRBJ1-1 and V is TRBV29-1; D ambiguous. Trimming took 6 bases from V and 4 from J, leaving 15 bases between them. This CDR3 has 13 residues. Germline V gives CDR1 SQVTM, CDR2 ANQGSEA.

V and J are TRBV9 and TRBJ2-7; 13 bases agree with TRBD2. This CDR3 has 15 residues. Germline V gene data show CDR1 as SGDLS and CDR2 as YYNGEE. With 5 bases clipped from V and 6 bases from J, the junction kept 8 bases outside the gene matches. The CDR3 is CASSTSGRAGPEQYF. In nucleotides, the CDR3 is TGTGCCAGCAGTACTAGCGGGAGGGCCGGCCCCGAGCAGTACTTC. The full variable domain, its missing parts supplied by reference TRBV9 and TRBJ2-7, is DSGVTQTPKHLITATGQRVTLRCSPRSGDLSVYWYQQSLDQGLQFLIQYYNGEERAKGNILERFSAQQFPDLHSELNLSSLELGDSALYFCASSTSGRAGPEQYFGPGTRLTVT.

J is TRBJ2-3 and V is TRBV7-2; 9 positions match TRBD2. CDR3 length: 15 amino acids. Trimming at V came to 5 bases and at J to 6 bases, leaving 9 bases not matched to a gene. Germline lookup yields CDR1 SGHTA and CDR2 FQGNSA. The CDR3 nucleotides read TGTGCCAGCAGCCTCCATAGCGGGGGTGGGGATACGCAGTATTTT. It is translated as CASSLHSGGGDTQYF.

This sequence joins TRBV19 and TRBJ1-3; D unresolved. The V end lost 5 bases, the J end lost 2 bases, and 7 bases lay between the germline ends. CDR1 and CDR2 (germline): LNHDA, SQIVND (reference sequence). CDR3 size: 13 residues. The CDR3 sequence is CASSPTPGNTIYF. In DNA, the CDR3 is TGTGCCAGTAGTCCCACACCTGGAAACACCATATATTTT.

This chain uses TRBV21-1 with TRBJ1-1. TRBV21-1 is shown as a pseudogene. This CDR3 has 14 residues. The CDR3 protein is CASRRGGEGTEAFF. CDR3 bases: TGTGCCAGCAGAAGAGGGGGGGAAGGGACTGAAGCTTTCTTT.

The rearrangement joins TRBV6-5 to TRBJ2-2, with 9 bases that match TRBD1. Trimming cost V 5 bases and J 1 base; bases outside gene matches: 2. This CDR3 comprises 15 residues. Germline CDR1 reads MNHEY; CDR2 reads SVGAGI. The CDR3 coding sequence is TGTGCCAGCAGTAAGGACAGGGGGAACACCGGGGAGCTGTTTTTT. It yields the protein CASSKDRGNTGELFF.

The rearrangement joins TRBV7-8 to TRBJ1-5; D remains ambiguous. Per germline, CDR1 SGHVS and CDR2 FQNEAQ. V was clipped by 5 bases and J by 5 bases, with 19 bases between them. The CDR3 length is 16 residues. The CDR3 nucleotides are TGTGCCAGCAGCCCTCGTCCGGGATTTGGGGATCAGCCCCAGCATTTT. Protein product: CASSPRPGFGDQPQHF.

The rearrangement uses TRBV5-1 and TRBJ1-2, with 9 nucleotides matching TRBD1. This CDR3 spans 15 amino acids. V dropped 0 bases and J dropped 6; count of bases not matched to a gene: 6. CDR1 is SGHRS and CDR2 is YFSETQ in the germline V gene. In DNA form, the CDR3 reads TGCGCCAGCAGCTTGGCCGGGACAGGGAATGATGGCTACACCTTC. As protein: CASSLAGTGNDGYTF. Filled out from reference TRBV5-1 and TRBJ1-2, the complete variable domain reads KAGVTQTPRYLIKTRGQQVTLSCSPISGHRSVSWYQQTPGQGLQFLFEYFSETQRNKGNFPGRFSGRQFSNSRSEMNVSTLELGDSALYLCASSLAGTGNDGYTFGSGTRLTVV.

The chain has TRBV4-1 and TRBJ2-4; 7 nucleotides align to TRBD1. The CDR3 covers 16 residues. The germline gives CDR1 MGHRA, CDR2 YSYEKL. The V and J ends lost 1 base and 6 bases, in that order; junction bases with no gene match: 9. The CDR3 spells CASSQAERQGGNIQYF. CDR3 nucleotides: TGCGCCAGCAGCCAAGCGGAAAGACAGGGTGGAAACATTCAGTACTTC.

The genes are TRBV30 and TRBJ1-1; D not resolved. Trimming stripped 4 bases from V and 2 bases from J, with 11 bases between. The CDR3 is 13 residues long. From germline, CDR1 is GTSNPN and CDR2 SVGIG (reference sequence). The CDR3 bases are TGTGCCTGGATGTTGTTCTTTAACACTGAAGCTTTCTTT. Its translation is CAWMLFFNTEAFF.